Below are 20 T cell receptor beta chains sequenced from a single sample in a study of patients and donors after allogeneic stem cell transplantation. TCRdb reprocessed the RT-PCR reads via MiXCR and lists one record per CDR3 protein. The sample lists about 24,000 distinct CDR3 sequences; approximately 43% were seen once. Sequencing used blood, either unsorted or a sorted T cell fraction (not recorded which). Source of these receptors: a human donor who was either an allogeneic HSCT recipient or a stem cell or donor lymphocyte infusion donor (not recorded which). It is not recorded whose cells these are; they may come from a transplant donor.

The CDR3 DNA reads as TGTGCCATCAGTGAGAGGGGCGGCAATCAGCCCCAGCATTTT. It is translated as CAISERGGNQPQHF. The genes are TRBV10-3 and TRBJ1-5; maybe TRBD1 (5 bases). CDR1 is ENHRY, CDR2 SYGVKD, per germline. CDR3 length: 14 residues. Trimming left V 2 bases short and J 2 bases short, with 7 bases between.

This chain connects TRBV6-5 to TRBJ2-3; TRBD1 agrees at 7 bases. V shed 6 bases, J shed 0 bases, and the junction held 9 bases outside the gene matches. CDR1 is MNHEY and CDR2 is SVGAGI in the germline V gene. The CDR3 runs 16 residues. The CDR3 nucleotides read TGTGCCAGCAGCCCCTCACAGGGGTGGAGCACAGATACGCAGTATTTT. This codes for CASSPSQGWSTDTQYF.

This clonotype has a handful of counts. The chain recombines TRBV6-5 with TRBJ1-6; D is ambiguous. V shed 0 bases and J shed 7 bases, with 7 bases lying between them. Per germline, CDR1 MNHEY and CDR2 SVGAGI. The CDR3 has 14 amino acids. CDR3 DNA: TGTGCCAGCAGTTACTCGACCGGGAATTCACCCCTCCACTTT. Translated: CASSYSTGNSPLHF.

The chain has TRBV20-1 and TRBJ2-4; weak D call: TRBD1 (6 bases). This CDR3 is built from 14 residues. From germline, CDR1 is DFQATT and CDR2 SNEGSKA (reference sequence). The V end lost 1 base, the J end lost 8 bases, and 15 bases lay between the germline ends. The CDR3 here is CSARGVQGIDIQYF. CDR3 sequence (DNA): TGCAGTGCTAGAGGGGTCCAGGGGATAGACATTCAGTACTTC.

This clonotype was counted between two and nine times. This rearrangement joins TRBV14 to TRBJ2-2; weak D call: TRBD2 (6 bases). The CDR3 extends over 17 amino acids. Germline V gene sequence: CDR1 SGHDN, CDR2 FVKESK. Trimming pared 4 bases from V and 0 bases from J, leaving 15 bases between. The CDR3 loop reads CASSPTLLAPNTGELFF. CDR3 coding DNA: TGTGCCAGCAGCCCTACCCTGCTAGCGCCGAACACCGGGGAGCTGTTTTTT.

The V call is TRBV12-3 or TRBV12-4, the J call TRBJ2-3; 9 nucleotides agree with TRBD2. The CDR3 contains 16 residues. V dropped 3 bases and J dropped 6; count of bases not matched to a gene: 10. The CDR3, as DNA: TGTGCCAGCAGTTTGCAGGGCGGGAGGGCCTCGGATACGCAGTATTTT. This encodes CASSLQGGRASDTQYF.

This rearrangement joins TRBV7-9 to TRBJ2-3; 10 bases map to TRBD2. This CDR3 has 15 amino acids. V dropped 8 bases and J dropped 1; count of bases not matched to a gene: 6. CDR1 and CDR2 from the germline V gene are SEHNR and FQNEAQ (reference sequence). The CDR3 spells CASYELAGRTDTQYF. CDR3 nucleotides: TGTGCCAGCTATGAACTAGCGGGACGCACAGATACGCAGTATTTT. The full variable domain, its missing parts supplied by reference TRBV7-9 and TRBJ2-3, is DTGVSQNPRHKITKRGQNVTFRCDPISEHNRLYWYRQTLGQGPEFLTYFQNEAQLEKSRLLSDRFSAERPKGSFSTLEIQRTEQGDSAMYLCASYELAGRTDTQYFGPGTRLTVL.

The genes are TRBV10-3 and TRBJ2-7, with D possibly TRBD1 on 5 matching bases. From germline, CDR1 is ENHRY and CDR2 SYGVKD. The CDR3 length is 14 residues. The V end was cut by 6 bases, the J end by 0 bases, with 12 bases between. The CDR3 nucleotides are TGTGCCATCAGCCCCGTGACAGTCTCCTACGAGCAGTACTTC. Its translation is CAISPVTVSYEQYF.

This clonotype has just a few counts. The gene calls are TRBV15 and TRBJ1-2; unclear D gene. The CDR3 is 14 residues long. Trimming took off 0 bases at V and 2 bases at J, with 7 bases between the two ends. CDR1 is LNHNV, CDR2 YYDKDF, per germline (reference sequence). Here the CDR3 DNA reads TGTGCCACCAGCAGAGAACGGACCAACTATGGCTACACCTTC. Translated, it gives CATSRERTNYGYTF.

J is TRBJ2-2 and V is TRBV12-3 or TRBV12-4; 8 nucleotides match TRBD1. V gave up 0 bases and J gave up 6 bases; unmatched junction bases: 3. The CDR3 extends over 15 amino acids. The CDR3 is CASSLAPGQAGELFF. CDR3 nucleotides: TGTGCCAGCAGTTTAGCCCCGGGACAGGCCGGGGAGCTGTTTTTT.

This clonotype appeared a few times. This chain uses TRBV6-5 with TRBJ2-7; possibly TRBD1 or TRBD2 for D (5 bases each). CDR3 length: 11 residues. V lost 5 bases to trimming and J lost 7 bases, with 9 bases between them. Germline V gene lookup returns CDR1 MNHEY and CDR2 SVGAGI. This CDR3 is CASSRGREQYF. CDR3 DNA: TGTGCCAGCAGTCGGGGCCGGGAGCAGTACTTC.

This rearrangement joins TRBV6-5 to TRBJ2-2; TRBD2 might be the D (5 bases). V was pared by 0 bases and J by 0 bases, with 8 bases between. Looked up from germline, CDR1 is MNHEY and CDR2 is SVGAGI. The CDR3 totals 16 residues. The CDR3 region is CASSYSSGTNTGELFF. CDR3 coding DNA: TGTGCCAGCAGTTACTCTTCGGGAACGAACACCGGGGAGCTGTTTTTT.

This clonotype was seen a handful of times. The chain couples TRBV28 to TRBJ1-2; 9 bases agree with TRBD1. Germline-derived CDR1 and CDR2 are MDHEN and SYDVKM. V was pared by 3 bases and J by 8 bases, with 10 bases of the junction left unmatched. The CDR3 extends over 15 amino acids. CDR3 amino acids: CASSFAPGTGNGYTF. The CDR3 region has the DNA TGTGCCAGCAGTTTTGCCCCCGGGACAGGGAACGGCTACACCTTC.

The chain recombines TRBV5-1 with TRBJ1-3; TRBD1 might be the D (6 bases). Germline CDR1 reads SGHRS; CDR2 reads YFSETQ. CDR3 length equals 14 residues. V dropped 1 base and J dropped 3 bases, with 8 bases sitting between them. Written as DNA, the CDR3 is TGCGCCAGCAGCTTGCAGGGGAGTGGAAACACCATATATTTT. It encodes CASSLQGSGNTIYF.

This clonotype was detected only a few times. The V call is TRBV29-1, the J call TRBJ2-3; the match to TRBD2 covers 8 bases. CDR3 length: 14 amino acids. CDR1 and CDR2 (germline): SQVTM, ANQGSEA. Trimming removed 2 bases from V and 1 base from J; junction bases left unmatched: 2. CDR3 coding DNA: TGCAGCGTTGAACTAGCGGGTCGCACAGATACGCAGTATTTT. The encoded protein is CSVELAGRTDTQYF.

A few counts support this clonotype. The V and J genes are TRBV7-9 and TRBJ1-2; maybe TRBD1 (5 bases). Germline V gives CDR1 SEHNR, CDR2 FQNEAQ (reference sequence). Trimming took off 3 bases at V and 2 bases at J, with 10 bases between the two ends. This CDR3 contains 14 residues. DNA of the CDR3: TGTGCCAGCAGCTTCGGGACGGCAAACTATGGCTACACCTTC. This encodes CASSFGTANYGYTF. Based on the CDR3 plus reference TRBV7-9 and TRBJ1-2, the full variable domain is DTGVSQNPRHKITKRGQNVTFRCDPISEHNRLYWYRQTLGQGPEFLTYFQNEAQLEKSRLLSDRFSAERPKGSFSTLEIQRTEQGDSAMYLCASSFGTANYGYTFGSGTRLTVV.

The V gene is TRBV6-5, the J gene TRBJ2-2; D uncertain. The CDR3 is 12 residues long. Germline V gives CDR1 MNHEY, CDR2 SVGAGI. V lost 5 bases and J 7 bases, leaving 8 bases between the germline ends. CDR3 region: CASSPWGGELFF. The CDR3 DNA sequence: TGTGCCAGCAGTCCCTGGGGCGGGGAGCTGTTTTTT.

The chain combines TRBV12-3 or TRBV12-4 with TRBJ2-3, with D possibly TRBD1 on 6 matching bases. The CDR3 consists of 15 residues. With 6 bases removed from V and 1 base from J, the gap between germline ends came to 14 bases. The CDR3 DNA is TGTGCCAGCAGCCGCCGGGGACAAGGCACAGATACGCAGTATTTT. Translating gives CASSRRGQGTDTQYF.

This clonotype was found a few times. This sequence joins TRBV5-1 and TRBJ1-3; D gene uncertain. Germline V gene sequence: CDR1 SGHRS, CDR2 YFSETQ. This CDR3 has 11 amino acids. V was clipped by 5 bases and J by 4 bases, with 4 bases between them. The CDR3 sequence: CASRKGNTIYF. Here the CDR3 DNA reads TGCGCCAGCAGAAAAGGAAACACCATATATTTT. Combining the CDR3 with reference TRBV5-1 and TRBJ1-3 gives the whole variable domain KAGVTQTPRYLIKTRGQQVTLSCSPISGHRSVSWYQQTPGQGLQFLFEYFSETQRNKGNFPGRFSGRQFSNSRSEMNVSTLELGDSALYLCASRKGNTIYFGEGSWLTVV.

This chain links TRBV5-6 with TRBJ2-7; D not resolved. CDR3 size: 13 residues. Deletions cut 0 bases from V and 3 bases from J, with 7 bases between. Germline V gene sequence: CDR1 SGHDT, CDR2 YYEEEE. CDR3 amino acids: CASSLAGLYEQYF. The CDR3 nucleotides read TGTGCCAGCAGCTTGGCTGGGCTCTACGAGCAGTACTTC.